This T cell receptor beta chain appears in the sequencing data of a study of T cell repertoires in cytomegalovirus infection. In the study overall: Alongside well-studied HLA-B-restricted CMV epitopes, recently identified HLA-C-restricted CMV epitopes were also used.

Ten or more counts support this clonotype. Antigen specificity is unknown. The trim removed 5 bases at V and 10 bases at J, leaving 13 bases unmatched. The CDR3 has 16 residues. Germline V gene lookup returns CDR1 SEHNR and CDR2 FQNEAQ (reference sequence). Findings and limits, study-wide: Cumulated frequencies of public TCR beta families served to identify carriers of CMV plus the relevant HLA. CMV-specific TCR beta clonotypes restricted by HLA-C were the ones dominating the ex vivo response.

TCRdb itself ran the reads through MiXCR, one entry per CDR3 protein. The sample consists of around 710,000 distinct CDR3 sequences, around 29% of them appearing once. This chain uses TRBV7-9 with TRBJ2-1; 11 nucleotides line up with TRBD1. The material sequenced was cultured CD8+ T cells from PBMCs, taken from culture after CMV antigen stimulation. The sequence was obtained from a human donor in good health (CMV status not recorded). Some clones in this sample may be carry-over from other donors' samples. The CDR3 loop is CASSARTGGDPVEQFF. The CDR3 DNA is TGTGCCAGCAGCGCTAGGACAGGGGGCGATCCAGTGGAGCAGTTCTTC.